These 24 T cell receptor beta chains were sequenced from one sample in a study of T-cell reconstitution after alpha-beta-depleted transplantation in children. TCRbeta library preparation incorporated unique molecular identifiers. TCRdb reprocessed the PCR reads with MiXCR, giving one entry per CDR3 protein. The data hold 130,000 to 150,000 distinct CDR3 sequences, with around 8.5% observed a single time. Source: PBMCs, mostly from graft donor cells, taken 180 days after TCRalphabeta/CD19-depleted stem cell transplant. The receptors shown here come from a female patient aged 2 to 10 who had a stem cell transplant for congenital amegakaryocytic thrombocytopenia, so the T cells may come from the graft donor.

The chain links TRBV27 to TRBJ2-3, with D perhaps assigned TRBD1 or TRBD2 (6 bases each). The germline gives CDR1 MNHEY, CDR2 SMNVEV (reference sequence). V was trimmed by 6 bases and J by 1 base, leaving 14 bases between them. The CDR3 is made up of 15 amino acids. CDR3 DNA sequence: TGTGCCAGCAGGGTACAGGGCGGGGGCACAGATACGCAGTATTTT. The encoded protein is CASRVQGGGTDTQYF.

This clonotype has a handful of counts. The CDR3 here is CSATRGVRMELFF. DNA for the CDR3: TGCAGTGCTACCCGGGGGGTTCGAATGGAGCTGTTTTTT. The V and J genes are TRBV20-1 and TRBJ2-2; 7 nucleotides match TRBD2. CDR1 is DFQATT and CDR2 is SNEGSKA in the germline V gene (reference sequence). J gave up 10 bases and V 4 bases, and 9 bases lay outside the gene matches. This CDR3 has 13 residues.

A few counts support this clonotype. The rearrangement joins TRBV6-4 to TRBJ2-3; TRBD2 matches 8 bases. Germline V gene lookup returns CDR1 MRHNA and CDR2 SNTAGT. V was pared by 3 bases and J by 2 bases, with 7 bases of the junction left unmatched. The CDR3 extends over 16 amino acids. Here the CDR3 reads CASSEPTGGYTDTQYF. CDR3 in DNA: TGTGCCAGCAGTGAGCCAACGGGAGGGTACACAGATACGCAGTATTTT.

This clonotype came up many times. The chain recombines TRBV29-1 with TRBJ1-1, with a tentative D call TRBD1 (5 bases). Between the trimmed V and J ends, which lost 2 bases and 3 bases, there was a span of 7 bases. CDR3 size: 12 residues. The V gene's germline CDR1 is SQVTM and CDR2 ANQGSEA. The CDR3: CSVERDDTEAFF. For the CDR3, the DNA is TGCAGCGTTGAACGGGACGACACTGAAGCTTTCTTT.

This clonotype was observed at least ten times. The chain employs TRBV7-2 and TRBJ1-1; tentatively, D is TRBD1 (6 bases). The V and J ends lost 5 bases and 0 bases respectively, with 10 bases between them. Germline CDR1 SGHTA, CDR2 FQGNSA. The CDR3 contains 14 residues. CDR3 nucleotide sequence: TGTGCCAGCAGCCCTTGGACAGTGAACACTGAAGCTTTCTTT. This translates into CASSPWTVNTEAFF.

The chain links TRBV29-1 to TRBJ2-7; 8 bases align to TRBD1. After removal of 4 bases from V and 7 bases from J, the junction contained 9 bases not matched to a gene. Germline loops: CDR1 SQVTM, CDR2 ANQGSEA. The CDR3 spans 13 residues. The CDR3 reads CSVGSQGAREQYF. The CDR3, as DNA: TGCAGCGTTGGTTCCCAGGGGGCAAGGGAGCAGTACTTC.

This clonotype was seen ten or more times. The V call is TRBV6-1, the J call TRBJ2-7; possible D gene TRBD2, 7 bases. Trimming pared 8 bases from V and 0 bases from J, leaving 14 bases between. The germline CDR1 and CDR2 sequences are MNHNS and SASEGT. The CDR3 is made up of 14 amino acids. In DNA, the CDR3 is TGTGCCAGCTCGGCGGGGGCAAGCTCCTACGAGCAGTACTTC. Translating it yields CASSAGASSYEQYF.

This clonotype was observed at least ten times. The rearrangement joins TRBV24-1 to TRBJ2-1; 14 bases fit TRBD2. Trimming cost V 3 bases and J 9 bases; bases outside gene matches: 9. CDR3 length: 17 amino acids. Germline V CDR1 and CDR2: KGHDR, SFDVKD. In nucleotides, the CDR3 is TGTGCCACCAGTGATGTGGGACTAGCGGGAGAAGGGAGTGAGCAGTTCTTC. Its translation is CATSDVGLAGEGSEQFF.

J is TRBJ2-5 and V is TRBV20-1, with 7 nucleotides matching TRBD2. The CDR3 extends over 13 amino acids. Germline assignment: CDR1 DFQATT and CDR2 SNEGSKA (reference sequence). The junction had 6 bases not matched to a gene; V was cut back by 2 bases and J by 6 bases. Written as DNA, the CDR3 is TGCAGTGCTAGATCAGCGGGGAAGCAGACCCAGTACTTC. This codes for CSARSAGKQTQYF.

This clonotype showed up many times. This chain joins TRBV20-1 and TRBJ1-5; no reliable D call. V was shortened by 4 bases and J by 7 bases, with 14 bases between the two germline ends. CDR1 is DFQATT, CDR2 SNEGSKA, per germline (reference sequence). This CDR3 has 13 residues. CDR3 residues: CSANQGSRQPQHF. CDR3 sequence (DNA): TGCAGTGCTAACCAAGGGTCTAGACAGCCCCAGCATTTT.

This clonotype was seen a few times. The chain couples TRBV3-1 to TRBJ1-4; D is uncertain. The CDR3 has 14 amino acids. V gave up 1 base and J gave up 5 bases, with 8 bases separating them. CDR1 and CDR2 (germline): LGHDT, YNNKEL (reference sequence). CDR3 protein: CASSQVAGNEKLFF. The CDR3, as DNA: TGTGCCAGCAGCCAAGTGGCAGGAAATGAAAAACTGTTTTTT. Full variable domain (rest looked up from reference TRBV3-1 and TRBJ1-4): DTAVSQTPKYLVTQMGNDKSIKCEQNLGHDTMYWYKQDSKKFLKIMFSYNNKELIINETVPNRFSPKSPDKAHLNLHINSLELGDSAVYFCASSQVAGNEKLFFGSGTQLSVL.

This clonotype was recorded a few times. Here the CDR3 DNA reads TGCGCCAGCAGTTTCGAGGCGTGGGTGAACACTGAAGCTTTCTTT. Encoded protein: CASSFEAWVNTEAFF. V usage is TRBV5-1 and J usage is TRBJ1-1; D is unresolved. Trimming took 5 bases from V and 0 from J, leaving 14 bases between them. This CDR3 is 15 amino acids long. The germline V gene encodes CDR1 SGHRS and CDR2 YFSETQ.

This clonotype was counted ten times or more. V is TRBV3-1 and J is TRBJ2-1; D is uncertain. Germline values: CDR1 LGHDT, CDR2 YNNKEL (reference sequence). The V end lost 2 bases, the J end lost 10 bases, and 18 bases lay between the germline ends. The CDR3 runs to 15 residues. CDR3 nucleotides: TGTGCCAGCAGCCAAAGCTCCGGGCTCAACGGAGAGCAGTTCTTC. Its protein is CASSQSSGLNGEQFF.

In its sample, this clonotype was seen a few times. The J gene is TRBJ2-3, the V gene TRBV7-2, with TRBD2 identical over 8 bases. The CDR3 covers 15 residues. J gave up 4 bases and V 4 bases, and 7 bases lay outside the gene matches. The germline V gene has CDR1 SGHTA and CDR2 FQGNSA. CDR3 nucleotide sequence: TGTGCCAGCAGCTCGATAGGACTAGCCTCAGATACGCAGTATTTT. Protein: CASSSIGLASDTQYF. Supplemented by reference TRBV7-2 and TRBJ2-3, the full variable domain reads GAGVSQSPSNKVTEKGKDVELRCDPISGHTALYWYRQSLGQGLEFLIYFQGNSAPDKSGLPSDRFSAERTGGSVSTLTIQRTQQEDSAVYLCASSSIGLASDTQYFGPGTRLTVL.

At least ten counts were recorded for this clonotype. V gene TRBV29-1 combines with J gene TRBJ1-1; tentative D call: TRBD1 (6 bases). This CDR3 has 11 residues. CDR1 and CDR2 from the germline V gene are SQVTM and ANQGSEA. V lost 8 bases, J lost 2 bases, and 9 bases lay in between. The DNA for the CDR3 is TGCAGCACCAGGGGAAACACTGAAGCTTTCTTT. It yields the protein CSTRGNTEAFF.

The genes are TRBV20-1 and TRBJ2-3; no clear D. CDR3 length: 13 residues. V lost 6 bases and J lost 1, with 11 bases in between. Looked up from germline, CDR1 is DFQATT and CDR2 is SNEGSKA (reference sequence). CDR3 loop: CSAWQERTDTQYF. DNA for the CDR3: TGCAGTGCATGGCAGGAACGCACAGATACGCAGTATTTT.

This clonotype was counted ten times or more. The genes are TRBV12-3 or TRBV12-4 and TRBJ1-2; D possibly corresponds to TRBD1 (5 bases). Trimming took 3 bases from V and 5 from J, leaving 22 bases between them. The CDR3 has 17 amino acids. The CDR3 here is CASSFSSGQGISYGYTF. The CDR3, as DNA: TGTGCCAGCAGTTTTTCAAGTGGTCAGGGAATTTCGTATGGCTACACCTTC.

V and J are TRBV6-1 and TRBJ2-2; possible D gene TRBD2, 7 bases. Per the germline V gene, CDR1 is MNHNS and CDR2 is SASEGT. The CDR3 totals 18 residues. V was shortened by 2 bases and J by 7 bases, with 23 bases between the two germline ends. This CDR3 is CASSEWGFGGGYIGELFF. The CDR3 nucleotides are TGTGCCAGCAGTGAATGGGGGTTTGGCGGGGGCTACATCGGGGAGCTGTTTTTT.

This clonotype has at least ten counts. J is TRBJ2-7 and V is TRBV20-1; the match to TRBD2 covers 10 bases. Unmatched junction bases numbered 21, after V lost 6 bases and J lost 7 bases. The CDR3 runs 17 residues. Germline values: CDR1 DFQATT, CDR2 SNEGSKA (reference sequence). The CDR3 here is CSAPSGRASDLYDEQYF. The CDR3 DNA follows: TGCAGTGCGCCGAGCGGGAGGGCCAGTGATCTATATGATGAGCAGTACTTC.

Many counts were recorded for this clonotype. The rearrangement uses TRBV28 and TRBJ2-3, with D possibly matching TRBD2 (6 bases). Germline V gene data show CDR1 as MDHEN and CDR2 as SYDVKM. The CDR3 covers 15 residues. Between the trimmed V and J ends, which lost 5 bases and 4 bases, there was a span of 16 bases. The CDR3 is CASSLGLPGADTQYF. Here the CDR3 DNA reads TGTGCCAGCAGTCTGGGGCTACCGGGGGCAGATACGCAGTATTTT.

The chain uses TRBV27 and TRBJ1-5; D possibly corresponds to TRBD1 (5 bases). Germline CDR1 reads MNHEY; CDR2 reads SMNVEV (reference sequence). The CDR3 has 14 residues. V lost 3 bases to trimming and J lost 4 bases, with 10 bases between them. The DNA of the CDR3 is TGTGCCAGCAGTTTCATGGGACTAAATCAGCCCCAGCATTTT. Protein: CASSFMGLNQPQHF.

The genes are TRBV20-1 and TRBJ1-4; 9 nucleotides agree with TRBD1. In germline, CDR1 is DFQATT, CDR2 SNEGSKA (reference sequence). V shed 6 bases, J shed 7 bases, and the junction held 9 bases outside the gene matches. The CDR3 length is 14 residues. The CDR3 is CSAAGTGTSEKLFF. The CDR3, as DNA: TGCAGTGCAGCCGGGACAGGGACTTCTGAAAAACTGTTTTTT.

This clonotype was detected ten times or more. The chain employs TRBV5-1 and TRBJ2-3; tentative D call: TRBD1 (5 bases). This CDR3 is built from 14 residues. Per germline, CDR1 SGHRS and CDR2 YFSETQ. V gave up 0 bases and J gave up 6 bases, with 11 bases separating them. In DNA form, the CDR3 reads TGCGCCAGCAGCTTGGTACAGGTCCTGGATACGCAGTATTTT. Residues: CASSLVQVLDTQYF.

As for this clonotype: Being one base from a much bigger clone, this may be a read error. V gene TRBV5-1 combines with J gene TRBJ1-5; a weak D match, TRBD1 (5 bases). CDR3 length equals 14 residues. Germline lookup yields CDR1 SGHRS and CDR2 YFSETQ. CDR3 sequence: CALSPGVSNQHQHF. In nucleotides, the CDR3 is TGCGCCCTAAGCCCGGGGGTCAGCAATCAGCACCAGCATTTT.